This TCR beta chain was captured in a study of blood T cell repertoires in COVID-19. Overall study: Samples of COVID-19 (acute and convalescent) were obtained from the United States, Italy and Spain. Sample material is recorded as cDNA or gDNA derived from T cells, B-cell-depleted T cells, or PBMCs.

In the study's own analysis: Using reference gene primer amplification, nucleated cell counts were estimated. Libraries were prepared by immunoSEQ multiplex PCR; TCRdb keeps only in-frame clonotypes and omits some of them. The V and J calls and clone size were taken over from that table, and D and trimming were inferred from the DNA. The sample carries about 260,000 clones, around 88% recorded once. What was sequenced was peripheral blood. The TCR comes from a man aged 30-40 years with active or convalescent COVID-19.

As DNA, the CDR3 is TGTGCCAGCAGCGTCCGGGACATCAGTGAAGCTTTCTTT. This translates into CASSVRDISEAFF. V is TRBV9 and J is TRBJ1-1; a possible D gene is TRBD1 (6 bases). Deletions cut 2 bases from V and 7 bases from J, with 12 bases between. Germline lookup yields CDR1 SGDLS and CDR2 YYNGEE. This CDR3 is 13 amino acids long.